Listed below are T cell receptor beta chains from one sample, sequenced in a study of spatial heterogeneity in lung cancer. TCRdb re-called the 5' RACE reads through MiXCR, storing one row per CDR3 protein. The repertoire has some 87,000 distinct CDR3 sequences, approximately 8.6% of them found once; the top ten carry 6.5% to 8.5%. Sequencing was performed on PBMCs, taken at surgery. The receptor set was obtained from a male donor with early-stage non-small cell lung cancer. The CDR3 runs from the conserved cysteine through the conserved F or W. A D gene is named only where the DNA matches it firmly. Clone size, where shown, is once, few, many, or a class for clones that have expanded.

TRBJ2-1 TRBD2 TRBV10-3 many TGTGCCATCAGTGAACAAGCGGGGCTTGGGAATGAGCAGTTCTTC CAISEQAGLGNEQFF
TRBJ1-5 NA TRBV20-1 NA TGCAGTGCTAGTGGCGGGGCTAGCAATCAGCCCCAGCATTTT CSASGGASNQPQHF
TRBJ2-1 NA TRBV29-1 many TGCAGCGGCAAAAATCGGAATGAGCAGTTCTTC CSGKNRNEQFF
TRBJ2-1 TRBD2 TRBV5-4 NA TGTGCCAGCAGCCCTACTTCTAGCGGGAGGGCCCATGAGCAGTTCTTC CASSPTSSGRAHEQFF
TRBJ1-2 NA TRBV7-3 NA TGTGCCAGCAGCATCGGGACAAACTTAAACTATGGCTACACCTTC CASSIGTNLNYGYTF
TRBJ1-1 NA TRBV5-1 NA TGCGCCAGCAGCTCATTAGGCTCTACGGGGACTGAAGCTTTCTTT CASSSLGSTGTEAFF
TRBJ2-7 NA TRBV6-2/TRBV6-3 few TGTGCCAGCAGTTCCGGAACAGGGTCCCACGAGCAGTACTTC CASSSGTGSHEQYF
TRBJ2-3 NA TRBV9 many TGTGCCAGCAGCGCAGCCACAGATACGCAGTATTTT CASSAATDTQYF
TRBJ2-4 NA TRBV5-4 many TGTGCCAGCAGTTCTGAACAGGGTTGGGCCAAAAACATTCAGTACTTC CASSSEQGWAKNIQYF
TRBJ2-5 TRBD1 TRBV27 many TGTGCCAGCAGTATGAAACAGGGGGCGCTTAACTTC CASSMKQGALNF
TRBJ1-1 NA TRBV9 many TGTGCCAGCAGCGTAATGCCCCAGGAATACGGTGAAGCTTTCTTT CASSVMPQEYGEAFF
TRBJ2-7 NA TRBV10-3 NA TGTGCCATCAGTGAGTCAGGAGACGAGCAGTACTTC CAISESGDEQYF
TRBJ1-2 TRBD1 TRBV2 many TGTGCCAGCAGTCAGGACAGGCCCACGGGGGGCTACACCTTC CASSQDRPTGGYTF
TRBJ2-5 NA TRBV29-1 many TGCAGCGTTCAGGTTTCCGGGACAACAAAAGAGACCCAGTACTTC CSVQVSGTTKETQYF
TRBJ2-3 TRBD1 TRBV7-3 NA TGTGCCAGCAGCCCTCTATCGGGACAGGGATCTGGAGATACGCAGTATTTT CASSPLSGQGSGDTQYF
TRBJ2-5 NA TRBV5-1 many TGCGCCAGCAGCTTGGCTCCCAGCGGGTCGGAGACCCAGTACTTC CASSLAPSGSETQYF
TRBJ2-5 NA TRBV6-5 many TGTGCCAGCAGAAGTGGACAGCCTCAAGAGACCCAGTACTTC CASRSGQPQETQYF